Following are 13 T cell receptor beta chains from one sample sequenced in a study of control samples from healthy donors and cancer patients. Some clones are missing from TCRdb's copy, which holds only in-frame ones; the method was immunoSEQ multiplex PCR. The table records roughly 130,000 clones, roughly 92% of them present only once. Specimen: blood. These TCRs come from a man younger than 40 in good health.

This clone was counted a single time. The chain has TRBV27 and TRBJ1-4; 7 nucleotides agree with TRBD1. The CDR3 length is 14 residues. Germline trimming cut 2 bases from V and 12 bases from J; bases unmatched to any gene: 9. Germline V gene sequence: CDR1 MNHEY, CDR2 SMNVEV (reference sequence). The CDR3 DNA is TGTGCCAGCAGTTTACGGACAGGCGGCGAGGAACTGTTTTTT. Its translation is CASSLRTGGEELFF.

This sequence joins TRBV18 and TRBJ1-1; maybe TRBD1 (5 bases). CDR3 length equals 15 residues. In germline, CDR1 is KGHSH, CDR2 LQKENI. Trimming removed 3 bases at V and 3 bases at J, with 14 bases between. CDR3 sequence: CASSPIRPGHTEAFF. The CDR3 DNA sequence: TGTGCCAGCTCACCGATTAGACCAGGGCACACTGAAGCTTTCTTT.

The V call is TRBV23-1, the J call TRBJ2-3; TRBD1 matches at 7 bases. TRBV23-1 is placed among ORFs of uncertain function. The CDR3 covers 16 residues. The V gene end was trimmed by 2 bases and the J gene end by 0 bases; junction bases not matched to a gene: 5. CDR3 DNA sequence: TGCGCCAGCAGTCAACTGACAGGGACCAGCACAGATACGCAGTATTTT. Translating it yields CASSQLTGTSTDTQYF.

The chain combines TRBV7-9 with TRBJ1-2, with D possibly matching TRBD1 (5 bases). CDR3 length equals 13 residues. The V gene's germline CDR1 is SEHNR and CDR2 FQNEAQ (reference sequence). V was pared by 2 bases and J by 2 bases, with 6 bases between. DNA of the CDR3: TGTGCCAGCAGCTTACCAGGGAACTATGGCTACACCTTC. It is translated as CASSLPGNYGYTF.

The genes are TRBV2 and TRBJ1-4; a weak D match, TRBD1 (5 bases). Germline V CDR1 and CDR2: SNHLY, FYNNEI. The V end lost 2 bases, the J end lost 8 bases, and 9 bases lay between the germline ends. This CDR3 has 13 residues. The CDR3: CASSEWGREKLFF. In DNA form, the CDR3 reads TGTGCCAGCAGTGAATGGGGGAGGGAAAAACTGTTTTTT.

The CDR3 is CASSVTPGGYTF. CDR3 coding DNA: TGTGCCAGCAGTGTCACACCGGGTGGCTACACCTTC. The gene calls are TRBV28 and TRBJ1-2; D remains ambiguous. Germline V gene lookup returns CDR1 MDHEN and CDR2 SYDVKM. This CDR3 has 12 residues. Trimming took off 5 bases at V and 7 bases at J, with 11 bases between the two ends.

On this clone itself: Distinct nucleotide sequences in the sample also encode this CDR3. CDR3 sequence (DNA): TGTGCCAGCTCACCACCTAGTGCAGATACGCAGTATTTT. This gives the protein CASSPPSADTQYF. The rearrangement joins TRBV18 to TRBJ2-3; D unclear. Germline V gene sequence: CDR1 KGHSH, CDR2 LQKENI. Trimming took 0 bases from V and 4 from J, leaving 5 bases between them. CDR3 length: 13 residues.

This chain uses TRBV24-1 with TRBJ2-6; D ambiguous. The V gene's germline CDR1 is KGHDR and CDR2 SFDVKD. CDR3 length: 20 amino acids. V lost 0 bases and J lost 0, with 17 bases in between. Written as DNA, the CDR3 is TGTGCCACCAGTGATTTGCAGTCGAAGATAAGTTTCTCTGGGGCCAACGTCCTGACTTTC. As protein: CATSDLQSKISFSGANVLTF.

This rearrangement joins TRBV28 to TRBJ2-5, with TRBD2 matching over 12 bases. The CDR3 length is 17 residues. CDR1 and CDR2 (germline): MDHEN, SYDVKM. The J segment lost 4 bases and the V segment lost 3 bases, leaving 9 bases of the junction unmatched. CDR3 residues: CASSFSGLAGGGETQYF. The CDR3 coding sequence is TGTGCCAGCAGTTTTTCGGGACTAGCGGGTGGGGGAGAGACCCAGTACTTC.

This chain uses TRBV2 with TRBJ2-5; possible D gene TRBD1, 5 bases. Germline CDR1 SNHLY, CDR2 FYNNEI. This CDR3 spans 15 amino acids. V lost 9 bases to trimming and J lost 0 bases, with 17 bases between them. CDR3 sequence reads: CASKSTVYYQETQYF. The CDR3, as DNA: TGTGCCAGTAAATCGACAGTGTACTACCAAGAGACCCAGTACTTC.

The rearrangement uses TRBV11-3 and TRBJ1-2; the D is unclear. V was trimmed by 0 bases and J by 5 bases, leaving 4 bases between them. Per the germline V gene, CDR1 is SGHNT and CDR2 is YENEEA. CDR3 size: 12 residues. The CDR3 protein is CASSLEGYGYTF. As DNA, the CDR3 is TGTGCCAGCAGCTTAGAGGGGTATGGCTACACCTTC.

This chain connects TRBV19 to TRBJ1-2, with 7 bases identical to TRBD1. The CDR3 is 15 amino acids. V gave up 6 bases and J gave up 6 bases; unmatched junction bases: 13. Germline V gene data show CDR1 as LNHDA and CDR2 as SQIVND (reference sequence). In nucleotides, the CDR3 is TGTGCCAGTAGAGCACCGGGACAGATAACGGATGGCTACACCTTC. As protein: CASRAPGQITDGYTF.

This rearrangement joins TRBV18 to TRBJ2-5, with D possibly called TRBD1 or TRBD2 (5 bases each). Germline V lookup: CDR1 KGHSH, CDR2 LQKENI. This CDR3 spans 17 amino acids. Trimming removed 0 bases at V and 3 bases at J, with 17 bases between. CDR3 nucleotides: TGTGCCAGCTCACCACCGTTAGGGGACGGTGTAAAAGAGACCCAGTACTTC. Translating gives CASSPPLGDGVKETQYF.